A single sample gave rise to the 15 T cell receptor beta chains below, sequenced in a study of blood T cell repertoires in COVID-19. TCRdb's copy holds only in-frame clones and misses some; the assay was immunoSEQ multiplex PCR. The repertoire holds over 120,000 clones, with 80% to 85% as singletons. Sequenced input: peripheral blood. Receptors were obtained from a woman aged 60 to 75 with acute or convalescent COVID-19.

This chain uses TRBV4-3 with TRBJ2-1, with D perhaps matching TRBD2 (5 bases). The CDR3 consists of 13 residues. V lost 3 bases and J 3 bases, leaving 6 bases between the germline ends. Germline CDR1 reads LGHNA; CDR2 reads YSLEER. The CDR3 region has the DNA TGCGCCAGCAGCCACCGGGACTACAATGAGCAGTTCTTC. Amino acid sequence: CASSHRDYNEQFF.

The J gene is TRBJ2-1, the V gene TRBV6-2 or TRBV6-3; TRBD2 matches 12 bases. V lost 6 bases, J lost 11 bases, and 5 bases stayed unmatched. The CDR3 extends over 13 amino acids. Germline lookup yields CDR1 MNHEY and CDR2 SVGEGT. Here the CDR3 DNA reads TGTGCCAGCAGCAACGGACTAGCGGGGCAGCAGTTCTTC. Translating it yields CASSNGLAGQQFF.

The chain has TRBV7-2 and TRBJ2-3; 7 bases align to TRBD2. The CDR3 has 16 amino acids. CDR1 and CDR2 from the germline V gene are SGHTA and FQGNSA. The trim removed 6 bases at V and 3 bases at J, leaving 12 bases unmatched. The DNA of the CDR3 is TGTGCCAGCAGAGCAACGGGGGGAGGGCCAACAGATACGCAGTATTTT. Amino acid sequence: CASRATGGGPTDTQYF.

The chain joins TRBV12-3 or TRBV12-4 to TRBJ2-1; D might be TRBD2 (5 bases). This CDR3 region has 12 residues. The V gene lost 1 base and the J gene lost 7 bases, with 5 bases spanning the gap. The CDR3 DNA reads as TGTGCCAGCAGTTTAGGGAGGAATGAGCAGTTCTTC. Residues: CASSLGRNEQFF.

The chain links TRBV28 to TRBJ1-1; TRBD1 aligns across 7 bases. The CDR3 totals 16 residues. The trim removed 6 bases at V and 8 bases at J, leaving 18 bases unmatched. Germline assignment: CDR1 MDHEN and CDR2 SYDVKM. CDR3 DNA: TGTGCCAGCAGAGCCTCCCCGACGACAGGGAAGTCGGAAGCTTTCTTT. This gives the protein CASRASPTTGKSEAFF.

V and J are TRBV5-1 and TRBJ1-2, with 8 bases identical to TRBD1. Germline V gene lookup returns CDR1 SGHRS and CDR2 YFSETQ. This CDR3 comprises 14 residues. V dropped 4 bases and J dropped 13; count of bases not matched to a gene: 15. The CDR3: CASSPPGQARFFTF. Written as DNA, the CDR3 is TGCGCCAGCAGCCCCCCGGGACAGGCGCGTTTTTTCACCTTC.

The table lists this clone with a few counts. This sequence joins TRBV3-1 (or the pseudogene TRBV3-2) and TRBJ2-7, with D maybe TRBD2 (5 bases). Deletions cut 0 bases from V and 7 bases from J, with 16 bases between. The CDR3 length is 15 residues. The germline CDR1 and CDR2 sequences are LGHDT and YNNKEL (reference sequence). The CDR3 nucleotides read TGTGCCAGCAGCCAAGATCTTACGTCCCAGCGGGAGCAGTACTTC. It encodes CASSQDLTSQREQYF.

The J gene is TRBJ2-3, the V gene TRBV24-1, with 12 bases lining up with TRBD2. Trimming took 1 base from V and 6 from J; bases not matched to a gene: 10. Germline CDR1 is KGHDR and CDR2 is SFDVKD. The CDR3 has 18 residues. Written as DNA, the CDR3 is TGTGCCACCAGTGATTTAAAGGGACTAGCGGGTGATTTTGATACGCAGTATTTT. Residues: CATSDLKGLAGDFDTQYF.

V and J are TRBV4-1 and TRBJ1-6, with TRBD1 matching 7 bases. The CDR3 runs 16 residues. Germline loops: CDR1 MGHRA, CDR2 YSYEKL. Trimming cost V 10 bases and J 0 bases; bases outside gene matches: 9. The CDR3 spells CATRQGDSSYNSPLHF. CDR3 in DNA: TGCGCCACACGACAGGGAGATAGCTCCTATAATTCACCCCTCCACTTT.

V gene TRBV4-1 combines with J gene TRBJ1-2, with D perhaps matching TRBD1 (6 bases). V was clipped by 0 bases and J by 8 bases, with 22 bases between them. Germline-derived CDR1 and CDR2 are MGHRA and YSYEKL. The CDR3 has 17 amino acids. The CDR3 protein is CASSQDTAGRGLYGYTF. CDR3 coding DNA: TGCGCCAGCAGCCAAGATACCGCCGGGCGGGGGCTCTACGGCTACACCTTC.

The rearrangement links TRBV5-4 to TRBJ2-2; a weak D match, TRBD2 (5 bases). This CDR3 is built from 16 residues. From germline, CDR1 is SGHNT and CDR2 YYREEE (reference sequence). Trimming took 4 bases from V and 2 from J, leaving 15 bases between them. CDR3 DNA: TGTGCCAGCAGCCCTCGCCAAGGGAGTAACACCGGGGAGCTGTTTTTT. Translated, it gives CASSPRQGSNTGELFF.

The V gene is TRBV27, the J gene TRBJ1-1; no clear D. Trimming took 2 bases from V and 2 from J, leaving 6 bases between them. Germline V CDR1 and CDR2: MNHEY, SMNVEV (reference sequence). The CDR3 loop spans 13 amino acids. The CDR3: CASSLGSNTEAFF. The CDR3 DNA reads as TGTGCCAGCAGTTTAGGGAGCAACACTGAAGCTTTCTTT.

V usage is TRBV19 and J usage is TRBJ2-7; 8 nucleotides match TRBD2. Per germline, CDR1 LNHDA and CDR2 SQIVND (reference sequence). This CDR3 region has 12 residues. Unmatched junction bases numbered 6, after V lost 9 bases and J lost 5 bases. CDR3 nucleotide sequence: TGTGCCAGCAGCGGGAGTGGCCACGAGCAGTACTTC. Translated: CASSGSGHEQYF.

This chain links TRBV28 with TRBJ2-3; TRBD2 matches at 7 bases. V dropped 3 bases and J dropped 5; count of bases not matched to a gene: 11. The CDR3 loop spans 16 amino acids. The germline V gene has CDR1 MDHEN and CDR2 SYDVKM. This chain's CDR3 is CASSFGGVIGGDTQYF. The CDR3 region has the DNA TGTGCCAGCAGTTTTGGGGGGGTTATAGGTGGAGATACGCAGTATTTT. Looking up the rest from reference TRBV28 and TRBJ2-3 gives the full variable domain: DVKVTQSSRYLVKRTGEKVFLECVQDMDHENMFWYRQDPGLGLRLIYFSYDVKMKEKGDIPEGYSVSREKKERFSLILESASTNQTSMYLCASSFGGVIGGDTQYFGPGTRLTVL.

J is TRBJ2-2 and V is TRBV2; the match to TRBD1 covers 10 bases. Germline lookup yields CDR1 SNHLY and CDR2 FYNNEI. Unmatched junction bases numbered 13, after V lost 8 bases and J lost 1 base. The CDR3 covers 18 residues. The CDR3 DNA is TGTGCCAGCTCGGGACAGGGGCGTAAAAAGAGGAACACCGGGGAGCTGTTTTTT. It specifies CASSGQGRKKRNTGELFF.